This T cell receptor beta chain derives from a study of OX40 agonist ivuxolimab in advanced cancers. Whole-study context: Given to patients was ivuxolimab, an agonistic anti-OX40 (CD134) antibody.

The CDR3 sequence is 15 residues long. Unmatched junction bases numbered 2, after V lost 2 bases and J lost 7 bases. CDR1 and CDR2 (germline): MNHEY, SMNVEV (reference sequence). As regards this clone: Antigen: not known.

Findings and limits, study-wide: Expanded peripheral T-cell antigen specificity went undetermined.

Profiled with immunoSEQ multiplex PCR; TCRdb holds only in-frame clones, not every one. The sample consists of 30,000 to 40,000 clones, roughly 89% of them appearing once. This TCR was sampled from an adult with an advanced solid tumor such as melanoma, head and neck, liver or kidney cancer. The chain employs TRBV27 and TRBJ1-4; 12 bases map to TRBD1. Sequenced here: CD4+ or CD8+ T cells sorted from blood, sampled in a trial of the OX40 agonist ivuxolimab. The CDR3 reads CASSLGTGGFEKLFF. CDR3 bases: TGTGCCAGCAGTTTAGGGACAGGGGGCTTTGAAAAACTGTTTTTT.